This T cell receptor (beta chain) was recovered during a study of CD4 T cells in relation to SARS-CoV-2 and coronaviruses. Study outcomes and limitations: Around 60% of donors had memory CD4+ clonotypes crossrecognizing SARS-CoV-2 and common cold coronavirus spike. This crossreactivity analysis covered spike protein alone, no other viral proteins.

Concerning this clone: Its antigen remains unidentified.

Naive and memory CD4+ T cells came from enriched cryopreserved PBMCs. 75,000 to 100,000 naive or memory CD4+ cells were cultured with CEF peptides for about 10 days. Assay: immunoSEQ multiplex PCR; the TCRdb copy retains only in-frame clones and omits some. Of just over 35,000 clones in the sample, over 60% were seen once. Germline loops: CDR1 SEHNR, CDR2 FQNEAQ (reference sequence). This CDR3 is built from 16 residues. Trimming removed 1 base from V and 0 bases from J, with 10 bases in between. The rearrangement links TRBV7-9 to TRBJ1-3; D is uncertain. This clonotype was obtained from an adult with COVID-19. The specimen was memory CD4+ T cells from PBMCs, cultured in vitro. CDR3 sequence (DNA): TGTGCCAGCAGCTTAGGACGGGGTAGCTCTGGAAACACCATATATTTT. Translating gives CASSLGRGSSGNTIYF. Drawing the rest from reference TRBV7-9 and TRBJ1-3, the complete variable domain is DTGVSQNPRHKITKRGQNVTFRCDPISEHNRLYWYRQTLGQGPEFLTYFQNEAQLEKSRLLSDRFSAERPKGSFSTLEIQRTEQGDSAMYLCASSLGRGSSGNTIYFGEGSWLTVV.